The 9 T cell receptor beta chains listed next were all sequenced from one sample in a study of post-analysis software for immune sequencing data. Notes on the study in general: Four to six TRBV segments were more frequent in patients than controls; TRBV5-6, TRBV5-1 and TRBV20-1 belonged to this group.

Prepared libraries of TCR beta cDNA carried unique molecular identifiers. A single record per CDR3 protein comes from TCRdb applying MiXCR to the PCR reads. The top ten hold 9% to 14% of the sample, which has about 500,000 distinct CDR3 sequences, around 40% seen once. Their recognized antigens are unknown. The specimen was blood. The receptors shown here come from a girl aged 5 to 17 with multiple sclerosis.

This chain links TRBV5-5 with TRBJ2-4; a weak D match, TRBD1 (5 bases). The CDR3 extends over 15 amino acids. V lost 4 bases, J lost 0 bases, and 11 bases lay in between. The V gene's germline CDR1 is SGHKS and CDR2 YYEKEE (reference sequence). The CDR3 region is CASSEQGLAKNIQYF. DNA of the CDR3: TGTGCCAGCAGCGAGCAGGGCCTAGCCAAAAACATTCAGTACTTC.

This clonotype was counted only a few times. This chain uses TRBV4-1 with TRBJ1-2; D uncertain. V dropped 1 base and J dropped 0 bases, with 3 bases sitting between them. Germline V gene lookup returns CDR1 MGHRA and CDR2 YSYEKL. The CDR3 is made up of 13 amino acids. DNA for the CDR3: TGCGCCAGCAGCCAAGGGGCTAACTATGGCTACACCTTC. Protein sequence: CASSQGANYGYTF.

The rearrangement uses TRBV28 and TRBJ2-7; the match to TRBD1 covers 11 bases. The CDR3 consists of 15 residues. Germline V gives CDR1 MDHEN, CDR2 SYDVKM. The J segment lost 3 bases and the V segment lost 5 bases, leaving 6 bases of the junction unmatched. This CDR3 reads CASSRGGTGGYEQYF. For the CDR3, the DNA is TGTGCCAGCAGTCGCGGGGGGACAGGGGGCTACGAGCAGTACTTC.

The CDR3 sequence is CASSVAFAGGAYGYTF. The CDR3 region has the DNA TGTGCCAGCAGCGTAGCTTTCGCGGGGGGTGCCTATGGCTACACCTTC. The rearrangement uses TRBV9 and TRBJ1-2, with D possibly TRBD1 on 5 matching bases. Trimming removed 0 bases at V and 4 bases at J, with 16 bases between. The CDR3 is 16 amino acids. Looked up from germline, CDR1 is SGDLS and CDR2 is YYNGEE.

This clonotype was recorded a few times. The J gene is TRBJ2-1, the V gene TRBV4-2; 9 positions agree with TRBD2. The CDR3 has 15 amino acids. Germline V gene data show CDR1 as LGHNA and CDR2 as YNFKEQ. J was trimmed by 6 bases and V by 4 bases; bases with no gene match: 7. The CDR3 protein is CASSLIAGDGNEQFF. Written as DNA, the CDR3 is TGTGCCAGCAGCCTGATAGCGGGAGATGGCAATGAGCAGTTCTTC.

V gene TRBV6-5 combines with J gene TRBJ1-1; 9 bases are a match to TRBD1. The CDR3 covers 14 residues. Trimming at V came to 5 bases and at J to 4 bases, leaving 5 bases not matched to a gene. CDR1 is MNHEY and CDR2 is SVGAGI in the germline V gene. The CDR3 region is CASSAGTGITEAFF. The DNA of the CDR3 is TGTGCCAGCAGTGCCGGGACAGGGATCACTGAAGCTTTCTTT.

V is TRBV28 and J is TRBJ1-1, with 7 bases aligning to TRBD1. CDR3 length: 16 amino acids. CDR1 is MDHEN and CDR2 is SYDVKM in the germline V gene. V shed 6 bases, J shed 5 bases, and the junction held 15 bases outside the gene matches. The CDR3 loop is CASRPGQDPSGTEAFF. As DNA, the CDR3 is TGTGCCAGCAGACCCGGACAGGACCCCTCGGGAACTGAAGCTTTCTTT.

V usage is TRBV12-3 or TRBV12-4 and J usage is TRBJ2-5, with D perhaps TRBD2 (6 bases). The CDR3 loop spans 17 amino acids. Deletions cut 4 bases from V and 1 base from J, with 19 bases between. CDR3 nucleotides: TGTGCCAGCAGTTCCCTTTTAGGGGAGGAAGGCCAAGAGACCCAGTACTTC. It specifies CASSSLLGEEGQETQYF.

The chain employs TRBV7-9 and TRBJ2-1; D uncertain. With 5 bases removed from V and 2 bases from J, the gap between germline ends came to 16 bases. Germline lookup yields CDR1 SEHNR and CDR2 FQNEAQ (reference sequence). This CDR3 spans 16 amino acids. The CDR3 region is CASSTRVRVTYNEQFF. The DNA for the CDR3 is TGTGCCAGCAGCACCCGCGTACGGGTTACCTACAATGAGCAGTTCTTC. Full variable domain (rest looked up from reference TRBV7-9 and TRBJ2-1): DTGVSQNPRHKITKRGQNVTFRCDPISEHNRLYWYRQTLGQGPEFLTYFQNEAQLEKSRLLSDRFSAERPKGSFSTLEIQRTEQGDSAMYLCASSTRVRVTYNEQFFGPGTRLTVL.